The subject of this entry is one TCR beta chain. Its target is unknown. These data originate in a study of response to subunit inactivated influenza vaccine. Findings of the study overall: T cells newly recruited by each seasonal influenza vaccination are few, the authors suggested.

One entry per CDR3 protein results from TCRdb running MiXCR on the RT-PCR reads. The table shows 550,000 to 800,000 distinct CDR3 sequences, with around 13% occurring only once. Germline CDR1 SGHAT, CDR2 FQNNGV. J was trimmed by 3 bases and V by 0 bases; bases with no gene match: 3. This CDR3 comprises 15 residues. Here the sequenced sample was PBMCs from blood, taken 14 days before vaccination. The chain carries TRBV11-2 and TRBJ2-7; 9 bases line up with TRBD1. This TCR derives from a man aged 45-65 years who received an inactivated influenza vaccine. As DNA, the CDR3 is TGTGCCAGCAGCTTAGACCGGGACAGGGACTACGAGCAGTACTTC. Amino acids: CASSLDRDRDYEQYF.